This T cell receptor beta chain was recovered during a study of brain T cells in children with intractable seizures. Points from the study as a whole: HCMV serostatus was not known, and viral specificity came from CDR3 similarity only.

TCRdb's table, derived via immunoSEQ multiplex PCR, lists solely in-frame clones and lacks some. The data show about 80,000 clones, with approximately 90% seen just once and approximately 25% held by the top ten. Sequencing was limited to surgery cases with top T cell transcript signatures in brain tissue. V was clipped by 1 base and J by 6 bases; unmatched bases: 9. CDR3 length: 17 residues. The V gene's germline CDR1 is SGHTA and CDR2 FQGTGA. This clone was observed once. Its target is unknown. The specimen comprised peripheral blood, sampled at surgery. The clonotype originates from a girl aged 2-10 years with Rasmussen encephalitis and intractable seizures. This chain uses TRBV7-3 with TRBJ2-1; TRBD2 matches at 10 bases. For the CDR3, the DNA is TGTGCCAGCAGCTTAATCCCAAGCGGGAGGGCCGGCAATGAGCAGTTCTTC. This gives the protein CASSLIPSGRAGNEQFF.